Listed here is a single T cell receptor (beta chain). Its target antigen remains unknown. Within one base of it there is no much larger clone, and no base qualities were kept. Other DNA sequences within the sample encode an identical CDR3. The cohort comprised fewer than 700 healthy bone marrow donors. Cohort members were all nominally healthy when sampled, although unrecorded immune exposures were likely present. The donor tested CMV seropositive, placing the donor among the 289 seropositive members of the cohort. A peripheral blood sample was provided by each donor, and peripheral blood mononuclear cells were used for TCR beta sequencing. Genomic DNA was extracted from the blood cell samples with the Qiagen DNeasy Blood Extraction Kit. The receptor library was made with the immunoSEQ multiplex PCR assay. The multiplex PCR relied on a mix of 60 forward primers for TCR Vbeta segments and 13 reverse primers for TCR Jbeta segments. The CDR3 region of rearranged TCR beta genes was amplified from genomic DNA by a multiplex PCR assay. On the Illumina HiSeq System, the amplified TCR beta libraries were sequenced as 87-base-pair reads. Turning to the authors' computational methods: A later analysis tallied tens of millions of unique TCR beta chains across the roughly 610 repertoires, and roughly 11 million of those chains were shared by two or more donors. To remove PCR and sequencing errors, raw reads were error-corrected and collapsed into unique sequences using a nearest-neighbor algorithm that merged closely related sequences. V, D and J gene segments were assigned by aligning CDR3 sequences to IMGT reference sequences. For a sequence to be retained, a match of at least six nucleotides was required to both a V gene segment and a J gene segment. Rearrangements were classified as productive when the CDR3 lacked stop codons and remained in frame with V and J, and all other rearrangements were classified as non-productive. CDR3 was defined by IMGT convention, running from the second conserved V-encoded cysteine to the conserved J-encoded phenylalanine. The earlier analysis of 550 to 650 of the donors excluded any sequence lacking an unambiguous match to a single V gene segment. An earlier analysis of 587 of the donors called V segments functional above 56.7% productive rearrangements and segregating when the between-donor standard deviation exceeded 5%. A statistical classification framework was built for diagnosing cytomegalovirus status from the catalog of TCR beta chain sequences. A later analysis assigned V and J genes by comparing TCR nucleotide sequences with IMGT/GENE-DB human TR gene sequences. The TCRdist pipeline was used in a later analysis to assign CDR3 sequences and most-parsimonious VDJ recombination scenarios. A later analysis defined each TCR beta chain by its CDR3 amino acid sequence plus V-gene family, and excluded reads lacking a unique V-gene family. A later analysis removed 550 to 650 highly shared, low-generation-probability nucleotide sequences to deal with suspected cross-contamination and a sequencing artifact. In a later analysis, a clonal expansion index for each public chain was calculated from normalized within-repertoire ranks of inferred template counts. In a later analysis, generation probabilities were computed with a VDJ recombination model fitted to out-of-frame rearrangements, and the resulting probabilities were checked against IGoR. In a later analysis, TCR-TCR, TCR-HLA and TCR-CMV co-occurrence was scored with hypergeometric tests, and a repertoire-size bias correction was applied to TCR pairs. A later analysis estimated false discovery rates by permuting HLA or CMV assignments 20 times. In a later analysis, co-occurring TCRs were grouped with DBSCAN, and TCRdist sequence similarity was added when clustering was performed within HLA-allele-positive subsets. Co-occurrence clustering excluded repertoires with fewer than 30,000 or more than 120,000 public chains, plus five with anomalous nucleotide sharing. Held by TCRdb, this immuneACCESS table contains in-frame sequences only and omits some clones. Under half of the omission traces to an unresolved V gene where checked; the cause of the rest is unknown. The D gene and trimming were derived from the DNA, and the V and J assignments and clone size from that table. Present in this sample are 150,000 to 200,000 clones, about 80% of which were seen just once. The ten largest clonotypes hold roughly 9.7% of the sample.

The data were obtained in a study of cytomegalovirus exposure and HLA in healthy donors (dated by TCRdb to about 2017). At the level of the whole study: In an earlier analysis of 450 to 750 of the donors, 250 to 350 Gb of sequence data and 117 million unique TCR beta sequences from about 190 million T cells were reported. Approximately 300 gigabases of sequencing data and around 88 million unique TCR sequences made up an early release that covered roughly 670 HLA-typed donors. The genetic ancestry cluster associated with self-reported Caucasian donors included roughly 84% of the 398 genotyped donors. The study aimed to test whether cataloging public T cell receptors could reveal signatures of past pathogen exposure. Using immunosequencing, the study profiled T cell repertoires from 666 subjects and related those repertoires to cytomegalovirus serostatus. In addition to the first cohort of 500 to 850 subjects, a separate validation cohort of approximately 130 different subjects was used. The study combined high-throughput TCR immunosequencing, statistical association of individual TCRs with disease status, and machine learning to predict cytomegalovirus infection status. To study patterns of TCR occurrence, a later analysis re-analyzed previously published TCR beta repertoires from around 670 donors and added high-resolution HLA genotyping. Rather than using new phenotypic data, the later analysis identified candidate immune exposures from TCR beta sequences and from how often those sequences occurred across donors. To decide whether each TCR beta V gene segment behaved as functional or pseudogenic, an earlier analysis of approximately 620 of the donors relied on high-throughput TCR beta sequencing. Donor age, sex, ethnicity and CMV serostatus were collected together with the repertoire data. A later genetic analysis used genome-wide SNP genotypes for about 60% of the roughly 670 donors, treating that subset as a discovery cohort. Every repertoire in the discovery cohort had been generated on one and the same sequencing platform. Class I and class II HLA loci were covered by the typing at four-digit resolution. The number of donors typed differed by locus, with about 629-630 for A, B, C, DRB1 and DQB1, more than 500 for DQA1, 606 for DPA1, and over 400 for DPB1. Roughly five DR-DQ haplotypes were handled as single units for association and clustering, since linkage in the cohort was strong. Among 300 to 500 genotyped donors of the cohort, an average of about 220,000 unique TCR beta nucleotide sequences was sequenced per donor, of which about 18% were non-productive. Overall results and qualifications from the work: Linkage disequilibrium might explain the correlated functional status among segregating V segments, but an unknown experimental factor could not be ruled out. Some IMGT-functional V segments, including TRBV6-2 and TRBV6-3, could not be distinguished by the 87-base-pair reads and were therefore excluded. Assigning TCR associations to individual alleles was difficult when HLA alleles, especially DR and DQ, strongly co-occurred. At a false discovery rate of 0.05, a later analysis linked under 20,000 TCR beta sequences to specific HLA alleles. In vitro tests confirmed that three of the cytomegalovirus-associated TCR beta chains recognize cytomegalovirus antigens. A further reported finding was that TCR beta sequences accurately predicted the HLA-A and HLA-B alleles for most subjects in the first cohort. Most TCR sequences were observed very rarely across donors, whereas some public TCRs were present in many individuals. Immune exposure information for the cohort was limited to CMV serostatus. A cluster of highly shared sequence variants was judged likely to be a technical artifact of the sequencing pipeline. Cytomegalovirus status was reported to be diagnosed by the classifier with high specificity and sensitivity in both the original and validation cohorts. Because HLA typing was unavailable for some donors at each locus, only the typed subset was used in association tests. The authors suggested that the approach could potentially be generalized to other disease states and immunological phenotypes. V-gene and J-gene trimming of TCR beta chains was associated with a missense DCLRE1C variant in a later genetic analysis, and the association was replicated in an independent cohort. Presence/absence analyses assumed roughly uniform sequencing depth across donors, an assumption that may not hold. A later analysis found that most CMV-associated TCR beta chains appeared HLA-restricted, with HLA associations seemingly driven largely by CMV exposure. In this cohort, only TCR beta chains were sequenced, and detectable features were limited by the absence of alpha or paired-chain data. A later genetic analysis reported fewer N-insertions in productive TCRs among donors in an Asian-associated ancestry cluster than the approximately 700-donor mean. Compared with equally common non-associated chains, HLA-associated TCR beta chains in a later analysis were more clonally expanded and had lower generation probabilities. In the study, some 160 TCR beta chains were listed as associated with cytomegalovirus. Around 16 rarely observed V segments, including chromosome 9 orphons, were excluded from the earlier analysis of 550 to 700 of the donors because counts were too low. A later analysis reported that several top co-occurrence clusters appeared linked to parvovirus B19, influenza, CMV and Epstein-Barr virus. In an earlier analysis of roughly 560 of the donors, most TCR beta V segments were observed in productive rearrangements about 90% or about 30% of the time, broadly matching IMGT annotations. In a later analysis, TCR association rates were found to vary across HLA loci, with the most associated TCRs seen for DRB1 alleles and the fewest for HLA-C alleles.

The germline V gene (reference sequence) supplies CDR1 MNHEY and CDR2 SMNVEV. Here V drops 5 bases and J drops 4 bases, and the junction holds 4 bases not matched to any gene. From the cysteine up to the phenylalanine, the CDR3 has a length of 14 residues. This entry keeps only the CDR3 DNA: 42 bases, framed from base 1. This receptor was identified in a man aged 18 to 35 in good health and CMV-seropositive. The sequenced material came from PBMCs. Recombination linked TRBV27 to TRBJ1-5, with 8 middle bases fitting TRBD1. The DNA sequence is given as TGTGCCAGCAGTCTAACAGGGGGTAATCAGCCCCAGCATTTT. Its amino acids are CASSLTGGNQPQHF.